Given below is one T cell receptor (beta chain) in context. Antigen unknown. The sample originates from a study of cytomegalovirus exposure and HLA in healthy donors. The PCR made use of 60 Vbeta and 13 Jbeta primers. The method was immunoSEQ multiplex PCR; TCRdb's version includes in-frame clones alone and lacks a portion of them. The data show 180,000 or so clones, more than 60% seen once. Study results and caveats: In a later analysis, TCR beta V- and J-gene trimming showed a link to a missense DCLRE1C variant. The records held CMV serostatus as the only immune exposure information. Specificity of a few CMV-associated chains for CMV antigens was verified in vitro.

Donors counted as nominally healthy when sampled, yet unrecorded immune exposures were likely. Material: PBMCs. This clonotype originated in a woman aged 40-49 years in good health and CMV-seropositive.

CDR3 nucleotides: TGCAGCGTCCGTGGACTGCTAAACACCGGGGAGCTGTTTTTT. Translation: CSVRGLLNTGELFF. The V gene is TRBV29-1, the J gene TRBJ2-2; D may be TRBD2 (5 bases). This CDR3 contains 14 residues. Trimming took 6 bases from V and 2 from J, leaving 13 bases between them. Germline CDR1 reads SQVTM; CDR2 reads ANQGSEA.